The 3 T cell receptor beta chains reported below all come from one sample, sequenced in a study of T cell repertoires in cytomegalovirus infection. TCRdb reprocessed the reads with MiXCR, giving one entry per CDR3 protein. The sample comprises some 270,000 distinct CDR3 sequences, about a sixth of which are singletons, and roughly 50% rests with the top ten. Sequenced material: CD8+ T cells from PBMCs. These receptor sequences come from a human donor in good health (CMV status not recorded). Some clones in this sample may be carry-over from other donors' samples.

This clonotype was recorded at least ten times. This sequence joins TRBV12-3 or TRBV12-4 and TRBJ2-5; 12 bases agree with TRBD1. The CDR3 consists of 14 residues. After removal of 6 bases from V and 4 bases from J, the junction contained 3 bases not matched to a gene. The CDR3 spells CASRGQGARETQYF. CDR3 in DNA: TGTGCCAGCAGGGGACAGGGGGCGCGAGAGACCCAGTACTTC.

The CDR3 is CASSEGGYNSPLHF. The CDR3 DNA follows: TGTGCCAGCAGTGAGGGGGGTTATAATTCACCCCTCCACTTT. The chain is built from TRBV28 and TRBJ1-6; D is possibly TRBD1 (6 bases). This CDR3 is built from 14 residues. CDR1 and CDR2 from the germline V gene are MDHEN and SYDVKM. V gave up 5 bases and J gave up 4 bases, with 9 bases separating them.

CDR3 region: CASSPVLAGEQFF. In DNA, the CDR3 is TGTGCCAGCAGCCCAGTACTAGCAGGTGAGCAGTTCTTC. The rearrangement joins TRBV4-2 to TRBJ2-1; tentatively, D is TRBD2 (6 bases). V gave up 4 bases and J gave up 9 bases, with 13 bases separating them. From germline, CDR1 is LGHNA and CDR2 YNFKEQ. CDR3 length: 13 amino acids.